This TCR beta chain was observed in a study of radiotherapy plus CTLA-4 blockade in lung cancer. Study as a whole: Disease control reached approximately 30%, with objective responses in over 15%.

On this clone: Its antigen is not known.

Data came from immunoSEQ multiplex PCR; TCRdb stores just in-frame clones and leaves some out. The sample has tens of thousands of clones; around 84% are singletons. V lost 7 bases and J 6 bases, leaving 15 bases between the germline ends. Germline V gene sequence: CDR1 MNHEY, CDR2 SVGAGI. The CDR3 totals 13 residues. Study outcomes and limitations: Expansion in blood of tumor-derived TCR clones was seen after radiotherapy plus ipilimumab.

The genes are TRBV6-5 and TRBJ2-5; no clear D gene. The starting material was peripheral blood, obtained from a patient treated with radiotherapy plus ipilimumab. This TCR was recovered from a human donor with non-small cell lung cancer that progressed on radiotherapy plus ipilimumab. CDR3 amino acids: CASTWATAQTQYF. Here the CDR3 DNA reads TGTGCCAGCACCTGGGCCACAGCCCAGACCCAGTACTTC.